What follows are 31 T cell receptor beta chains derived from one specimen sequenced in a study of T cells expressing NK-cell markers. One entry per CDR3 protein, without DNA, is what TCRdb gives after re-calling the 5' RACE reads. Recorded for this sample: hundreds of thousands of distinct CDR3 sequences. Sequencing input: blood T cells: a sorted CD56 or NKG2C T cell subset, CD4+ or CD8+ T cells, or bulk PBMC T cells (not recorded which). The receptors shown here come from a woman between 18 and 70 years old in good health.

This sequence joins TRBV27 and TRBJ2-2; the TCRdb D gene call, TRBD2, has no DNA to confirm it. There are 15 residues in the CDR3. Per the germline V gene, CDR1 is MNHEY and CDR2 is SMNVEV (reference sequence). CDR3 residues: CASSPETSGTGELFF.

The chain recombines TRBV10-3 with TRBJ1-1; TCRdb selects TRBD1, and the lack of DNA leaves this call unchecked. The CDR3 extends over 14 amino acids. Germline CDR1 is ENHRY and CDR2 is SYGVKD. CDR3 sequence reads: CAIRGDREVTEAFF.

The rearrangement uses TRBV20-1 and TRBJ2-1; TCRdb indicates TRBD1, and absent DNA this call remains unverified. The germline V gene has CDR1 DFQATT and CDR2 SNEGSKA (reference sequence). The length of the CDR3 is 14 residues. Here the CDR3 reads CSADNPGPYNEQFF.

This chain connects TRBV7-2 to TRBJ2-3. The CDR3 has 15 amino acids. In germline, CDR1 is SGHTA, CDR2 FQGNSA. This CDR3 is CASSARMTSTDTQYF.

The genes are TRBV7-2 and TRBJ2-7. Germline V gives CDR1 SGHTA, CDR2 FQGNSA. The length of the CDR3 is 13 residues. The CDR3 loop is CASSRYLIDEQYF.

The chain recombines TRBV6-2 or TRBV6-3 with TRBJ2-7; TCRdb returns TRBD2, unconfirmable since there is no DNA. The CDR3 runs 15 residues. From germline, CDR1 is MNHEY and CDR2 SVGEGT. This chain's CDR3 is CASRTGTSFFYEQYF.

The genes are TRBV7-2 and TRBJ1-2; with no DNA, the TCRdb D assignment of TRBD1 cannot be verified. Germline assignment: CDR1 SGHTA and CDR2 FQGNSA. The CDR3 length is 16 residues. The chain's CDR3 is CASSLALDRANYGYTF.

V gene TRBV12-3 or TRBV12-4 combines with J gene TRBJ2-1; TCRdb proposes TRBD2, but this gene call is untestable without DNA. The CDR3 is 14 residues long. CDR3 protein: CASTFGLAGGKQFF.

J is TRBJ2-5 and V is TRBV14; the TCRdb call, TRBD1, lacks DNA for checking. This CDR3 contains 15 residues. Germline CDR1 and CDR2: SGHDN and FVKESK. The CDR3 region is CASSLYRVGKETQYF.

The rearrangement joins TRBV4-1 to TRBJ2-1; there is no DNA to check the TCRdb D call of TRBD2. This CDR3 is built from 14 residues. Germline lookup yields CDR1 MGHRA and CDR2 YSYEKL. This CDR3 reads CASSPARGFGEQFF.

The V gene is TRBV4-3, the J gene TRBJ2-7; TCRdb proposes TRBD2, but this gene call is untestable without DNA. Germline lookup yields CDR1 LGHNA and CDR2 YSLEER. The CDR3 covers 15 residues. CDR3 in amino acids: CASRLKREGRKLQYF.

The chain employs TRBV19 and TRBJ1-3. The CDR3 spans 14 residues. From germline, CDR1 is LNHDA and CDR2 SQIVND (reference sequence). The CDR3: CASSNGISGNTIYF.

The chain is built from TRBV7-9 and TRBJ2-3; TCRdb calls TRBD2, which cannot be checked without DNA. Germline CDR1 reads SEHNR; CDR2 reads FQNEAQ (reference sequence). CDR3 size: 14 residues. This chain's CDR3 is CASSLPITGDTQYF.

This chain uses TRBV7-2 with TRBJ2-7; as DNA is missing, the TRBD2 call by TCRdb cannot be tested. Germline V gene lookup returns CDR1 SGHTA and CDR2 FQGNSA. This CDR3 has 17 residues. CDR3 loop: CASSLSLAGGPSYEQYF.

The J gene is TRBJ2-6, the V gene TRBV12-3 or TRBV12-4. The CDR3 has 15 residues. CDR3 amino acids: CASSLTVSGANVLTF.

This sequence joins TRBV5-1 and TRBJ1-5; TCRdb proposes TRBD1, but this gene call is untestable without DNA. The CDR3 has 13 residues. Germline V gene lookup returns CDR1 SGHRS and CDR2 YFSETQ. The CDR3 here is CASSEGQGARQHF.

This rearrangement joins TRBV7-2 to TRBJ1-5. The length of the CDR3 is 15 residues. CDR1 SGHTA and CDR2 FQGNSA come from the germline V gene. CDR3 region: CASSLNGLGNQPQHF. Full variable domain (missing parts from reference TRBV7-2 and TRBJ1-5): GAGVSQSPSNKVTEKGKDVELRCDPISGHTALYWYRQSLGQGLEFLIYFQGNSAPDKSGLPSDRFSAERTGGSVSTLTIQRTQQEDSAVYLCASSLNGLGNQPQHFGDGTRLSIL.

The V gene is TRBV5-1, the J gene TRBJ2-3. The CDR3 spans 14 residues. Germline CDR1 SGHRS, CDR2 YFSETQ. The CDR3 sequence: CASTLTSSTDTQYF.

J is TRBJ2-3 and V is TRBV7-9. Germline lookup yields CDR1 SEHNR and CDR2 FQNEAQ (reference sequence). The CDR3 is 12 residues long. The CDR3 protein is CASSLRSDTQYF.

The V gene is TRBV14, the J gene TRBJ2-3; TCRdb's D call of TRBD1 is untestable without DNA. CDR3 size: 16 residues. Germline V gene sequence: CDR1 SGHDN, CDR2 FVKESK. This CDR3 reads CASSRGQGGSTDTQYF.

The rearrangement links TRBV20-1 to TRBJ2-5; TCRdb proposes TRBD1, but this gene call is untestable without DNA. Germline loops: CDR1 DFQATT, CDR2 SNEGSKA (reference sequence). The CDR3 loop spans 13 amino acids. CDR3 loop: CSAPQGAVETQYF.

V usage is TRBV5-1 and J usage is TRBJ2-1; TCRdb selects TRBD1, and the lack of DNA leaves this call unchecked. Looked up from germline, CDR1 is SGHRS and CDR2 is YFSETQ. CDR3 size: 17 residues. Here the CDR3 reads CASSSPPGGSSYNEQFF.

The V call is TRBV12-3 or TRBV12-4, the J call TRBJ2-3. CDR3 length equals 12 residues. This CDR3 reads CASSDITDTQYF.

The V call is TRBV28, the J call TRBJ2-7; the TCRdb D gene call, TRBD1, has no DNA to confirm it. Per the germline V gene, CDR1 is MDHEN and CDR2 is SYDVKM. The CDR3 extends over 14 amino acids. The CDR3 region is CASRSPSPPYEQYF. Looking up the rest from reference TRBV28 and TRBJ2-7 gives the full variable domain: DVKVTQSSRYLVKRTGEKVFLECVQDMDHENMFWYRQDPGLGLRLIYFSYDVKMKEKGDIPEGYSVSREKKERFSLILESASTNQTSMYLCASRSPSPPYEQYFGPGTRLTVT.

The chain uses TRBV12-3 or TRBV12-4 and TRBJ2-5. This CDR3 has 14 residues. The CDR3 loop reads CASSLGYTEETQYF.

The chain carries TRBV12-3 or TRBV12-4 and TRBJ1-2. The CDR3 loop spans 12 amino acids. CDR3 region: CASRLSDGYYTF.

This chain links TRBV4-3 with TRBJ2-7; TCRdb lists TRBD1, though no DNA is available to test this call. CDR1 and CDR2 from the germline V gene are LGHNA and YSLEER. The CDR3 extends over 16 amino acids. The CDR3 loop is CASSQGLEGVLYEQYF.

The chain couples TRBV2 to TRBJ1-3. From germline, CDR1 is SNHLY and CDR2 FYNNEI. There are 15 residues in the CDR3. The CDR3 region is CASSDPRRRGNTIYF.

The chain joins TRBV12-3 or TRBV12-4 to TRBJ1-1; TCRdb indicates TRBD1, and absent DNA this call remains unverified. The CDR3 length is 17 residues. Here the CDR3 reads CASSLGQGRLRNTEAFF.

CDR3: CASGGGLAGSDTQYF. The chain is built from TRBV6-1 and TRBJ2-3; the TCRdb call, TRBD2, lacks DNA for checking. CDR1 is MNHNS, CDR2 SASEGT, per germline. The CDR3 runs to 15 residues.

The CDR3 region is CASSPRLGYNEQFF. The rearrangement joins TRBV5-5 to TRBJ2-1; TCRdb lists TRBD2, though no DNA is available to test this call. Germline lookup yields CDR1 SGHKS and CDR2 YYEKEE (reference sequence). The CDR3 sequence is 14 residues long.